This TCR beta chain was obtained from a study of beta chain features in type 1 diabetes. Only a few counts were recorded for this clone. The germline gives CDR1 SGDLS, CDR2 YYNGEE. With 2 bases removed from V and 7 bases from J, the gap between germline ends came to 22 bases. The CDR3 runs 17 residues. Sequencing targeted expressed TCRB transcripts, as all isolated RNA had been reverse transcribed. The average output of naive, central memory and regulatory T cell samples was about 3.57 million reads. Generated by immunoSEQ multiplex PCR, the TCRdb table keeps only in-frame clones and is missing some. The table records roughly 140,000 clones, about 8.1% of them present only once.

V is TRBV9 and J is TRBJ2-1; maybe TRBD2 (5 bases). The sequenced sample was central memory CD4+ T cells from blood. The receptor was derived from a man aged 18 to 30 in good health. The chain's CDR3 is CASSVTLGSFAGNEQFF. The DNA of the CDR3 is TGTGCCAGCAGCGTTACACTAGGGTCTTTCGCAGGAAATGAGCAGTTCTTC.